This T cell receptor (beta chain) was sequenced in a study of cytomegalovirus exposure and HLA in healthy donors. Study results and limitations: The study labeled around 160 TCR beta chains cytomegalovirus-associated. Published work reported that the classifier diagnosed cytomegalovirus status with high specificity and sensitivity.

Per germline, CDR1 LNHNV and CDR2 YYDKDF (reference sequence). V gave up 5 bases and J gave up 5 bases; unmatched junction bases: 7. The CDR3 is made up of 15 amino acids. About this clone: What it recognizes is unknown.

Sequencing used immunoSEQ multiplex PCR; TCRdb keeps in-frame clones, though not all of them. The data contain roughly 65,000 clones, about 92% of them singletons. Separate from the roughly 610-subject first cohort, the roughly 120-subject validation cohort was the one that the donors belonged to. What was sequenced was PBMCs. This sequence originates from a man between 18 and 35 years old in good health and CMV-seropositive. The chain uses TRBV15 and TRBJ1-5; the match to TRBD1 covers 9 bases. CDR3 nucleotide sequence: TGTGCCACCAGCTGGGGACAGGGTATGGATCAGCCCCAGCATTTT. As protein: CATSWGQGMDQPQHF. The variable domain in full, completed from reference TRBV15 and TRBJ1-5, reads DAMVIQNPRYQVTQFGKPVTLSCSQTLNHNVMYWYQQKSSQAPKLLFHYYDKDFNNEADTPDNFQSRRPNTSFCFLDIRSPGLGDTAMYLCATSWGQGMDQPQHFGDGTRLSIL.